Below are 15 T cell receptor beta chains sequenced from a single sample in a study of human T cells and chemical hapten exposure. TCRdb reprocessed the RACE reads via MiXCR and lists one record per CDR3 protein. Among about 26,000 distinct CDR3 sequences listed, more than 8% were seen once. Stated time point: patch test 2, 6 weeks after DPC sensitization. As to treatment: therapeutic diphenylcyclopropenone sensitization with weekly scalp DPC. This material consisted of whole blood, taken in connection with sensitization to the hapten diphenylcyclopropenone (DPC). All receptors derive from a man aged 25 to 40 with alopecia areata. Some clones in this sample may be carry-over from other donors' samples.

This chain links TRBV29-1 with TRBJ2-3, with TRBD2 matching over 9 bases. The V gene's germline CDR1 is SQVTM and CDR2 ANQGSEA. This CDR3 region has 13 residues. Trimming cost V 6 bases and J 4 bases; bases outside gene matches: 5. The CDR3 bases are TGCAGCGTCAATAGCGGGAGATCAGATACGCAGTATTTT. This encodes CSVNSGRSDTQYF.

The genes are TRBV5-1 and TRBJ1-1, with a weak D call TRBD1 (5 bases). Germline loops: CDR1 SGHRS, CDR2 YFSETQ. The CDR3 runs 13 residues. V was pared by 4 bases and J by 4 bases, with 11 bases between. In DNA, the CDR3 is TGCGCCAGCAGCCCGGAGGGGTTCACTGAAGCTTTCTTT. Its protein product is CASSPEGFTEAFF.

The sample holds many counts of this clonotype. V and J are TRBV24-1 and TRBJ1-3; possibly TRBD1 for D (6 bases). The germline V gene encodes CDR1 KGHDR and CDR2 SFDVKD. V was shortened by 6 bases and J by 3 bases, with 20 bases between the two germline ends. This CDR3 has 17 amino acids. Here the CDR3 DNA reads TGTGCCACCAGTCTACGGGGGCTCCGACAGGTTGGAAACACCATATATTTT. The encoded protein is CATSLRGLRQVGNTIYF.

This clonotype was detected many times. This chain links TRBV19 with TRBJ2-1; D is possibly TRBD2 (6 bases). CDR1 and CDR2 from the germline V gene are LNHDA and SQIVND (reference sequence). V was pared by 3 bases and J by 5 bases, with 14 bases between. The CDR3 contains 15 residues. The CDR3 bases are TGTGCCAGTAGTATGTTTGGGACTTCCAACAATGAGCAGTTCTTC. Protein sequence: CASSMFGTSNNEQFF.

This clonotype was detected many times. The chain links TRBV7-2 to TRBJ1-4, with D possibly TRBD1 on 5 matching bases. Per germline, CDR1 SGHTA and CDR2 FQGNSA. V lost 5 bases to trimming and J lost 8 bases, with 18 bases between them. The CDR3 contains 15 residues. CDR3 sequence: CASSLTGHVNEKLFF. The CDR3 coding sequence is TGTGCCAGCAGCCTAACCGGACACGTCAACGAAAAACTGTTTTTT.

This clonotype was counted many times. The rearrangement joins TRBV28 to TRBJ1-5, with D possibly TRBD1 on 5 matching bases. CDR1 is MDHEN and CDR2 is SYDVKM in the germline V gene. V was trimmed by 4 bases and J by 7 bases, leaving 14 bases between them. The CDR3 runs 14 residues. The CDR3 DNA sequence: TGTGCCAGCAGTTCCGACAGTCCTCTCCAGCCCCAGCATTTT. Encoded protein: CASSSDSPLQPQHF.

In its sample, this clonotype was seen many times. The V call is TRBV3-1, the J call TRBJ2-1; 8 bases are shared with TRBD2. The CDR3 has 14 amino acids. The V segment lost 5 bases and the J segment 8 bases; nucleotides outside the gene matches: 8. Germline assignment: CDR1 LGHDT and CDR2 YNNKEL (reference sequence). The CDR3: CASSSREGRDEQFF. CDR3 coding DNA: TGTGCCAGCAGCTCCCGGGAGGGCCGTGATGAGCAGTTCTTC.

At least ten counts were recorded for this clonotype. The chain joins TRBV18 to TRBJ1-5; no definite D call. This CDR3 has 15 amino acids. The V gene's germline CDR1 is KGHSH and CDR2 LQKENI. V shed 3 bases and J shed 0 bases, with 9 bases lying between them. The CDR3 loop is CASSPSGDSNQPQHF. For the CDR3, the DNA is TGTGCCAGCTCACCCAGCGGCGATAGCAATCAGCCCCAGCATTTT.

This clonotype was seen at least ten times. The V gene is TRBV11-2, the J gene TRBJ2-6; D not certain. This CDR3 has 16 amino acids. V lost 5 bases to trimming and J lost 0 bases, with 11 bases between them. CDR1 is SGHAT, CDR2 FQNNGV, per germline. CDR3 sequence (DNA): TGTGCCAGCAGCCCGCGGAGTAGCTCTGGGGCCAACGTCCTGACTTTC. Its translation is CASSPRSSSGANVLTF.

The genes are TRBV4-3 and TRBJ2-3, with D unresolved. Trimming removed 2 bases from V and 0 bases from J, with 9 bases in between. Germline loops: CDR1 LGHNA, CDR2 YSLEER. The CDR3 contains 15 residues. The CDR3 sequence is CASSQIDGSTDTQYF. CDR3 DNA sequence: TGCGCCAGCAGCCAAATCGACGGCAGCACAGATACGCAGTATTTT.

This clonotype was seen ten or more times. The rearrangement joins TRBV6-5 to TRBJ1-2; 7 bases line up with TRBD1. This CDR3 is built from 15 residues. The germline CDR1 and CDR2 sequences are MNHEY and SVGAGI. V lost 5 bases, J lost 4 bases, and 10 bases stayed unmatched. Here the CDR3 reads CASSPLGQTGYGYTF. In DNA form, the CDR3 reads TGTGCCAGCAGTCCCCTGGGACAGACAGGCTATGGCTACACCTTC.

The chain recombines TRBV10-2 with TRBJ2-3; 9 bases fit TRBD2. The CDR3 extends over 19 amino acids. Germline CDR1 and CDR2: WSHSY and SAAADI. With V trimmed by 4 bases and J by 0 bases, 14 bases remained unmatched. DNA of the CDR3: TGCGCCAGCAGTGGCGGGAGGGCCCGGGGAGGTTTGAGCACAGATACGCAGTATTTT. It codes for CASSGGRARGGLSTDTQYF.

This chain connects TRBV29-1 to TRBJ2-5, with a possible D match to TRBD2 (5 bases). CDR3 length: 15 amino acids. The V gene's germline CDR1 is SQVTM and CDR2 ANQGSEA. V was pared by 2 bases and J by 2 bases, with 15 bases between. CDR3 amino acids: CSVEKRRRTQETQYF. In DNA form, the CDR3 reads TGCAGCGTTGAAAAGCGGCGGAGAACTCAAGAGACCCAGTACTTC.

This clonotype occurred many times. The chain is built from TRBV11-2 and TRBJ2-6; tentatively, D is TRBD2 (5 bases). CDR1 and CDR2 from the germline V gene are SGHAT and FQNNGV. Trimming pared 5 bases from V and 0 bases from J, leaving 17 bases between. The CDR3 runs to 18 residues. Written as DNA, the CDR3 is TGTGCCAGCAGCCCAACGTCATACGACTACTCTGGGGCCAACGTCCTGACTTTC. Translated: CASSPTSYDYSGANVLTF.

This clonotype was counted many times. The rearrangement uses TRBV6-6 and TRBJ2-1; 10 nucleotides agree with TRBD1. Germline V gene sequence: CDR1 MNHNY, CDR2 SVGAGI (reference sequence). The length of the CDR3 is 15 residues. The ends lost 11 bases at V and 4 bases at J; junction bases unmatched: 11. The CDR3 spells CAAKKEGQGYNEQFF. The CDR3 DNA sequence: TGTGCCGCTAAGAAGGAGGGACAGGGGTACAATGAGCAGTTCTTC.